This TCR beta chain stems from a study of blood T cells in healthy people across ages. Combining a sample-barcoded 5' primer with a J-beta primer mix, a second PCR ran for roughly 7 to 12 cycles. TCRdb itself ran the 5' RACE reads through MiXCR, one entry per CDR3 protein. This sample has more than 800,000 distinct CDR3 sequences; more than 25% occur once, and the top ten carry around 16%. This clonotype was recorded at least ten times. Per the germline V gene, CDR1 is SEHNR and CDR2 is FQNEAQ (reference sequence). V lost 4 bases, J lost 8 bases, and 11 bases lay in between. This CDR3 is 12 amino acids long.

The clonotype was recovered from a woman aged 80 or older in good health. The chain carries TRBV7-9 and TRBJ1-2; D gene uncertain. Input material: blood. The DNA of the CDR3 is TGTGCCAGCAGCTCGCCCCAGAGCGGCTACACCTTC. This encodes CASSSPQSGYTF.